This TCR beta chain derives from a study of T cell repertoires in cytomegalovirus infection. In regard to this clonotype: Its antigen remains unidentified.

TCRdb reanalysed the reads using MiXCR and keeps one entry per CDR3 protein. The repertoire has about a million distinct CDR3 sequences, approximately 33% of them found once; the top ten carry roughly 13%. Looked up from germline, CDR1 is SGHAT and CDR2 is FQNNGV. Trimming cost V 4 bases and J 4 bases; bases outside gene matches: 6. The CDR3 is made up of 15 amino acids. The specimen was cultured CD8+ T cells from PBMCs, collected from culture after CMV antigen stimulation. V gene TRBV11-2 combines with J gene TRBJ2-3; 9 bases map to TRBD1. This clonotype was sampled from a human donor in good health (CMV status not recorded). Some clones in this sample may be carry-over from other donors' samples. The DNA of the CDR3 is TGTGCCAGCAGCTACGGGACAGGGTTAGCAGATACGCAGTATTTT. It yields the protein CASSYGTGLADTQYF.